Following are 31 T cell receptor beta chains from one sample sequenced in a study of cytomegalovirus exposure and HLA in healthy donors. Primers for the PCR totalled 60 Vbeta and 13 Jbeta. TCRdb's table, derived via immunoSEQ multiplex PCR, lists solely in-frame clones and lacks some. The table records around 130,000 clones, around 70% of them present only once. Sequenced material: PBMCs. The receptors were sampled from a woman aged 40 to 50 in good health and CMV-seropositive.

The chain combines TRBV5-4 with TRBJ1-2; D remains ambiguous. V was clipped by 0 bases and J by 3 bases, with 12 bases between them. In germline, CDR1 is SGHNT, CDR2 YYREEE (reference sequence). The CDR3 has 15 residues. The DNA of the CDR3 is TGTGCCAGCAGCTTGGGCAGTGATTTTTACTATGGCTACACCTTC. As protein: CASSLGSDFYYGYTF.

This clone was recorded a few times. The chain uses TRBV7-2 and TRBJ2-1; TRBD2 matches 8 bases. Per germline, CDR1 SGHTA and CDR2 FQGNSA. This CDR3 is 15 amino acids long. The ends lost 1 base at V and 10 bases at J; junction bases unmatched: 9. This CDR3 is CASSLGPLERGEQFF. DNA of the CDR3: TGTGCCAGCAGCTTAGGACCTCTCGAGCGGGGGGAGCAGTTCTTC.

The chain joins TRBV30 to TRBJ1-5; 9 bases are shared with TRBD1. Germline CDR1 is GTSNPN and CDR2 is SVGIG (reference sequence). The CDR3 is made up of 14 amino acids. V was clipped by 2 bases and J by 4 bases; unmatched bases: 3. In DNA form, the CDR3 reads TGTGCCTGGAGTACGGGACAGGGAAATCAGCCCCAGCATTTT. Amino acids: CAWSTGQGNQPQHF.

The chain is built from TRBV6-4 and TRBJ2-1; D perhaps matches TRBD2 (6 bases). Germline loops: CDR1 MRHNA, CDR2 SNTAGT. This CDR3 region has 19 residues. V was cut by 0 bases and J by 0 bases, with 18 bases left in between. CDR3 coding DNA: TGTGCCAGCAGTGACTCGATTTTCTTCGGGAGTCGCTCCTACAATGAGCAGTTCTTC. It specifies CASSDSIFFGSRSYNEQFF.

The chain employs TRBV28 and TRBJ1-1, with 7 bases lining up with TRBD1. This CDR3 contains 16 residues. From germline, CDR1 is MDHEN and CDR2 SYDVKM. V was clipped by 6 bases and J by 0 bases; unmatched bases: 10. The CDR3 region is CASSPPTGTVNTEAFF. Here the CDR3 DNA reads TGTGCCAGCAGCCCCCCCACCGGGACAGTGAACACTGAAGCTTTCTTT.

The CDR3 protein is CASSSAGTGLYGYTF. The CDR3 nucleotides are TGTGCCAGCAGTTCAGCCGGGACAGGATTATATGGCTACACCTTC. V gene TRBV6-6 combines with J gene TRBJ1-2; TRBD1 aligns across 8 bases. Germline CDR1 and CDR2: MNHNY and SVGAGI (reference sequence). The CDR3 sequence is 15 residues long. With 4 bases clipped from V and 5 bases from J, the junction kept 9 bases outside the gene matches.

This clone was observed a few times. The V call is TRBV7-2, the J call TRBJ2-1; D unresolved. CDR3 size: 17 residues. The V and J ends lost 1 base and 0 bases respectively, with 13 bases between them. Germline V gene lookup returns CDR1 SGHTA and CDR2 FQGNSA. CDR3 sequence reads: CASSLGPDWYSYNEQFF. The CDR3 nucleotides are TGTGCCAGCAGCTTAGGCCCAGACTGGTACTCCTACAATGAGCAGTTCTTC.

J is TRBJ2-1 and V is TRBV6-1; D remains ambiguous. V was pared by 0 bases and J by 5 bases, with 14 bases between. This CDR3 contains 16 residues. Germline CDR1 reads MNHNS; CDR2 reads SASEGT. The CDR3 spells CASSEATQPKNNEQFF. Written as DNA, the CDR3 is TGTGCCAGCAGTGAAGCCACACAGCCTAAAAACAATGAGCAGTTCTTC.

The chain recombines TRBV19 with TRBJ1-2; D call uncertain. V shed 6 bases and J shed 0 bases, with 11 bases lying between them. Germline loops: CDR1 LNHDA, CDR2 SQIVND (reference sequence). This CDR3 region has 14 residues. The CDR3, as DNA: TGTGCCAGTAGCAACAGTCGAACTAACTATGGCTACACCTTC. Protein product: CASSNSRTNYGYTF.

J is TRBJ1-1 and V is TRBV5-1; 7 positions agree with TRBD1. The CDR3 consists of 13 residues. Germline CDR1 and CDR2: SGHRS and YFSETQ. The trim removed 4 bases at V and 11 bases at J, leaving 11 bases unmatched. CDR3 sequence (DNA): TGCGCCAGCAGCCCCGAGATGACAGGGTTCGCTTTCTTT. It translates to CASSPEMTGFAFF.

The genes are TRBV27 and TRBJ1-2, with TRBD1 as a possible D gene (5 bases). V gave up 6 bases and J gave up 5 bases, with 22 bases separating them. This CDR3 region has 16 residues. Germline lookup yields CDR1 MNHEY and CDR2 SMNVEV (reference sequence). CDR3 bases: TGTGCCAGCAGGGCGAGGGGCGGGACGGGAAATTATGGCTACACCTTC. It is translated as CASRARGGTGNYGYTF.

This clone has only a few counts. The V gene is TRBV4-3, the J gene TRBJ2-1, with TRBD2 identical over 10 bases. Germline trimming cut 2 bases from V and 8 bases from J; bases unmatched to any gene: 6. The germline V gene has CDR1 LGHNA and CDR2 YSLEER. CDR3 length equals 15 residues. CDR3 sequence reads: CASSQQAGGLYEQFF. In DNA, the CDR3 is TGCGCCAGCAGCCAACAAGCGGGGGGGCTCTATGAGCAGTTCTTC.

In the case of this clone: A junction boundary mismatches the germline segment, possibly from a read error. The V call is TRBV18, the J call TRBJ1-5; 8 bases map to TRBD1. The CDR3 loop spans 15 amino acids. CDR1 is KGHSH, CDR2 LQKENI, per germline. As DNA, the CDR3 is TGTGCCAGCTCACCCGGACAGGGCAGCAGTCAGCCCCAGCATTTT. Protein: CASSPGQGSSQPQHF. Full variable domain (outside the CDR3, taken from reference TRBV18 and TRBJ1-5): NAGVMQNPRHLVRRRGQEARLRCSPMKGHSHVYWYRQLPEEGLKFMVYLQKENIIDESGMPKERFSAEFPKEGPSILRIQQVVRGDSAAYFCASSPGQGSSQPQHFGDGTRLSIL.

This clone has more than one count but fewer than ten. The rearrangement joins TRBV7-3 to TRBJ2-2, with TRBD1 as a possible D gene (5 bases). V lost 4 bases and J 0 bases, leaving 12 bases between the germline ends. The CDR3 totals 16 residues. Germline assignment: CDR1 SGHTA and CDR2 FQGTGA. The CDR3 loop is CASSYQGPTNTGELFF. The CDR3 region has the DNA TGTGCCAGCAGCTACCAGGGCCCTACGAACACCGGGGAGCTGTTTTTT.

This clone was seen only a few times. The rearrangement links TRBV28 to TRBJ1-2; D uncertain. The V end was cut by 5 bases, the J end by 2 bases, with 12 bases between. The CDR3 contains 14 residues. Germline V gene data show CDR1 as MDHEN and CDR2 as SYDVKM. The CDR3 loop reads CASSRSRANYGYTF. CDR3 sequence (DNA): TGTGCCAGCAGTCGCTCGAGAGCCAACTATGGCTACACCTTC.

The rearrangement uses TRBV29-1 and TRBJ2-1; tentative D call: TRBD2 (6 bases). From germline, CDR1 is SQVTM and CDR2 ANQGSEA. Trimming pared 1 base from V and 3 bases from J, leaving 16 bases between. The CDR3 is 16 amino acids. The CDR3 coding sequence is TGCAGCGTTGAAGCTTCTATAGCGGTAAGCTACAATGAGCAGTTCTTC. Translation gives CSVEASIAVSYNEQFF.

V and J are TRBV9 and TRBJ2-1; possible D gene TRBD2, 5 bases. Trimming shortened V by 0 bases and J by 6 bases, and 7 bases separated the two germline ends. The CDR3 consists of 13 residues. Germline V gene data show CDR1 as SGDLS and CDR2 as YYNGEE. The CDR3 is CASSVGLANEQFF. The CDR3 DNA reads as TGTGCCAGCAGCGTAGGGCTAGCCAATGAGCAGTTCTTC.

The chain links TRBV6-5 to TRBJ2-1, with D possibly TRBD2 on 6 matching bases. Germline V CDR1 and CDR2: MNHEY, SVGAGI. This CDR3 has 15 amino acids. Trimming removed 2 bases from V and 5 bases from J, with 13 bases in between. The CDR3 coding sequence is TGTGCCAGCAGTTACCCGGCCCGGGGGAACAATGAGCAGTTCTTC. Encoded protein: CASSYPARGNNEQFF.

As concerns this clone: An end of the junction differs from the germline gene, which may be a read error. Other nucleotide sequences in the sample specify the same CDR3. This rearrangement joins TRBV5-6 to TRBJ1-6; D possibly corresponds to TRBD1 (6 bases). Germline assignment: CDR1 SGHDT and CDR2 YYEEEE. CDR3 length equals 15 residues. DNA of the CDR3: TGTGCCAGCAGCGCGACCAACAGGGACGGATCACCTCTCCACTTT. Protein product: CASSATNRDGSPLHF. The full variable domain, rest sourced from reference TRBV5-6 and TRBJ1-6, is DAGVTQSPTHLIKTRGQQVTLRCSPKSGHDTVSWYQQALGQGPQFIFQYYEEEERQRGNFPDRFSGHQFPNYSSELNVNALLLGDSALYLCASSATNRDGSPLHFGNGTRLTVT.

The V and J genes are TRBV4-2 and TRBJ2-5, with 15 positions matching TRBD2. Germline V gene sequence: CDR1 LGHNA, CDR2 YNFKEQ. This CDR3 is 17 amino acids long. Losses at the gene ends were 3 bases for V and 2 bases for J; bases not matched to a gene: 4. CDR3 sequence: CASSHGTSGGRQETQYF. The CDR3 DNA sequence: TGTGCCAGCAGCCACGGGACTAGCGGGGGGAGGCAAGAGACCCAGTACTTC.

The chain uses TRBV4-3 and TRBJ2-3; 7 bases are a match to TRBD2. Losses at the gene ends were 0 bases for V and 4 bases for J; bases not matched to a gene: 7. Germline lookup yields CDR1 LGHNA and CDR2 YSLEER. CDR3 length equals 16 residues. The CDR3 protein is CASSQDRERGADTQYF. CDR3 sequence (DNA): TGCGCCAGCAGCCAAGATAGAGAGCGGGGAGCAGATACGCAGTATTTT.

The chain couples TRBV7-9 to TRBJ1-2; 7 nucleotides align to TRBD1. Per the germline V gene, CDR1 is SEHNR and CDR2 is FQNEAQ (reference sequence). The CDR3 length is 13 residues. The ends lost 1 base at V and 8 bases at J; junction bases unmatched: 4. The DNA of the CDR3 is TGTGCCAGCAGCTTAGAGGCAGGGGGAGGCTACACCTTC. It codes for CASSLEAGGGYTF.

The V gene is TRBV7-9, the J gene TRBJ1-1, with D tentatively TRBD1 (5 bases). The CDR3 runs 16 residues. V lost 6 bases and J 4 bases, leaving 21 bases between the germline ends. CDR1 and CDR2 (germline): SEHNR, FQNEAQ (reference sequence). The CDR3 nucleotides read TGTGCCAGCAGTCCGATCTCCGCAGGGATGGGCACTGAAGCTTTCTTT. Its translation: CASSPISAGMGTEAFF.

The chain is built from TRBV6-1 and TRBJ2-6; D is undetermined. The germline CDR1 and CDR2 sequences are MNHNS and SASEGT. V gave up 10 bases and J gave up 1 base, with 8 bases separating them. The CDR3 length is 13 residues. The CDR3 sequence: CANFWSGANVLTF. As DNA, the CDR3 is TGTGCCAACTTCTGGTCTGGGGCCAACGTCCTGACTTTC.

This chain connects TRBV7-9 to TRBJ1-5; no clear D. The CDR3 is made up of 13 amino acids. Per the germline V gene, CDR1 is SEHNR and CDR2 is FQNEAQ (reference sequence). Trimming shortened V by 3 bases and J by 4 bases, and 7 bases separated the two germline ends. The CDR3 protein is CASSFDSNQPQHF. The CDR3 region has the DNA TGTGCCAGCAGCTTCGACTCGAATCAGCCCCAGCATTTT.

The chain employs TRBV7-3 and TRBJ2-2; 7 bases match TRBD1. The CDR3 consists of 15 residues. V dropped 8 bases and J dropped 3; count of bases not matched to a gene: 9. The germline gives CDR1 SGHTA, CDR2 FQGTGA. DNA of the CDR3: TGTGCCAGCTCAACCGGGACAGCGTACACCGGGGAGCTGTTTTTT. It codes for CASSTGTAYTGELFF. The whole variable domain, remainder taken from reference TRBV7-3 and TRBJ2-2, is GAGVSQTPSNKVTEKGKYVELRCDPISGHTALYWYRQSLGQGPEFLIYFQGTGAADDSGLPNDRFFAVRPEGSVSTLKIQRTERGDSAVYLCASSTGTAYTGELFFGEGSRLTVL.

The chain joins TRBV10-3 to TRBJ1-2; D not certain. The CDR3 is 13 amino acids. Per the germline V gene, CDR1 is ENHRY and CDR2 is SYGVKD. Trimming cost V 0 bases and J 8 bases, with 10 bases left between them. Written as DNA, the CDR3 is TGTGCCATCAGTGAGTCGTTTTCAGAAGGCTACACCTTC. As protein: CAISESFSEGYTF.

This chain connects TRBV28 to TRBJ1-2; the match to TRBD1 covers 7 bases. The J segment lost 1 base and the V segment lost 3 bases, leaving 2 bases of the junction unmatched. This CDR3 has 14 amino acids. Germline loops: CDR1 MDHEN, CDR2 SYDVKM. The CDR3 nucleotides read TGTGCCAGCAGTTTGACAGGGAGTAACTATGGCTACACCTTC. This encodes CASSLTGSNYGYTF.

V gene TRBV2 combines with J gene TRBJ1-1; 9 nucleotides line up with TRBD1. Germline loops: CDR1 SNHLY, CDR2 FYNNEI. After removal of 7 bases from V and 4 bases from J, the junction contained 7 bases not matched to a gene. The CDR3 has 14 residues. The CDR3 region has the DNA TGTGCCAGCATCTCGGACAGGGGTAGCACTGAAGCTTTCTTT. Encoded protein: CASISDRGSTEAFF.

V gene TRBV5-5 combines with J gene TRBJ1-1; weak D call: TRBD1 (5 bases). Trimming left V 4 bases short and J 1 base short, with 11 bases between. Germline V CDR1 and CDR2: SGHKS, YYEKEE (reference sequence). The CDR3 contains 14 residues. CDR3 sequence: CASSDPGGNTEAFF. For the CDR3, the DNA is TGTGCCAGCAGCGACCCCGGGGGGAACACTGAAGCTTTCTTT.

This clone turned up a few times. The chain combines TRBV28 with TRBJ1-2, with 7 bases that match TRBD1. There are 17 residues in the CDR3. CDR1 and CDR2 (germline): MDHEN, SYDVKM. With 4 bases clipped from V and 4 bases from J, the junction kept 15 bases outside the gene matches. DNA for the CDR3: TGTGCCAGCAGTTACACCGGGACAGAGGGCATCCTCTATGGCTACACCTTC. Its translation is CASSYTGTEGILYGYTF.